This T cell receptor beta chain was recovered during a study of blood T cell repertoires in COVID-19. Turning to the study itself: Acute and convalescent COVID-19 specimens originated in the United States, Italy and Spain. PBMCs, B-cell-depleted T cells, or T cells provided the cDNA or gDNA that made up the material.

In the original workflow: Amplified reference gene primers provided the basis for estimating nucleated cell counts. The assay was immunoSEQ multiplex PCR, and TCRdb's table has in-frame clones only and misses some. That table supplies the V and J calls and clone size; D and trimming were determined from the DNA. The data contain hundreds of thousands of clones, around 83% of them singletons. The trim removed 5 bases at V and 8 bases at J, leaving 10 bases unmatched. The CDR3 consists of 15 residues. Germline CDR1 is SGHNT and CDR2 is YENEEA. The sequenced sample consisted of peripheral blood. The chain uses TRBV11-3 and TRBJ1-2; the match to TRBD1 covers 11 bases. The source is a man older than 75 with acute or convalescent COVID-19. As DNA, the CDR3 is TGTGCCAGCAGCAACCCAGGACAGGGGGCGGAGGGCTACACCTTC. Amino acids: CASSNPGQGAEGYTF.